This is a list of T cell receptor beta chains from one sample in a study of blood T cell repertoires in COVID-19. Profiled with immunoSEQ multiplex PCR; TCRdb holds only in-frame clones, not every one. The table includes approximately 92,000 clones, about four fifths detected once. The sample consisted of peripheral blood. These receptors all come from a man in his sixties or seventies with active or convalescent COVID-19. Each CDR3 is given with its conserved first and last residue. D genes are given only for firm matches. The listing skips clone size in some rows; elsewhere it reads once, few, many or a size class.

clone size	J gene	V gene	D gene	CDR3 DNA	CDR3 protein
.	TRBJ1-5	TRBV9	.	TGTGCCAGCAGCGTAGGGAGGAGGGGCAGGGCGCGTGTGAGGAATCAGCCCCAGCATTTT	CASSVGRRGRARVRNQPQHF
.	TRBJ2-7	TRBV2	TRBD2	TGTGCCAGCAGGGGACTAGGGGAGCAGTACTTC	CASRGLGEQYF
few	TRBJ1-2	TRBV6-6	TRBD1	TGTGCCAGCAGTGGACCCCGCCGGGACAGGGGTGGCTACACCTTC	CASSGPRRDRGGYTF
.	TRBJ2-2	TRBV5-4	.	TGTGCCAGCAGCTTGGGACAGGTCAAGGGCGGGGAGCTGTTTTTT	CASSLGQVKGGELFF
.	TRBJ1-3	TRBV6-1	.	TGTGCCAGCAGTAAAGACACAGGGACCCTTGCGGACACCATATATTTT	CASSKDTGTLADTIYF
.	TRBJ2-5	TRBV2	.	TGTGCCAGCAGTACAGTAGTAGAGACCCAGTACTTC	CASSTVVETQYF
once	TRBJ2-3	TRBV28	TRBD2	TGTGCCAGCAGTTTATTGAGCGGGGGGGCAAATACGCAGTATTTT	CASSLLSGGANTQYF
.	TRBJ1-1	TRBV18	.	TGTGCCAGCTCACCGACAAAGAACACTGAAGCTTTCTTT	CASSPTKNTEAFF
.	TRBJ1-1	TRBV13	.	TGTGCCAGCAGCAAGCCGAACACTGAAGCTTTCTTT	CASSKPNTEAFF
.	TRBJ2-7	TRBV7-2	.	TGTGCCAGCAGCCTCAGCTCCTACGAGCAGTACTTC	CASSLSSYEQYF
.	TRBJ1-2	TRBV11-3	.	TGTGCCAGCAGCTCACCAGGGATAGATGGCTACACCTTC	CASSSPGIDGYTF
.	TRBJ2-2	TRBV9	TRBD2	TGTGCCAGCAGCGTAGTGAGTAGCGGGGCGATGAACACCGGGGAGCTGTTTTTT	CASSVVSSGAMNTGELFF
few	TRBJ1-2	TRBV10-3	.	TGTGCCATCGTGTCGGACAAAACCTATGGCTACACCTTC	CAIVSDKTYGYTF
.	TRBJ1-1	TRBV10-1	TRBD1	TGCGCCAGCACCGGGACAGGGGGCGTTTTGGTGAACACTGAAGCTTTCTTT	CASTGTGGVLVNTEAFF
.	TRBJ2-3	TRBV6-5	.	TGTGCCAGCTTTACTAGATACACAGATACGCAGTATTTT	CASFTRYTDTQYF
.	TRBJ2-7	TRBV6-5	TRBD1	TGTGCCAGCAGCTACCGGGACAGAGACTACGAGCAGTACTTC	CASSYRDRDYEQYF
.	TRBJ2-3	TRBV2	.	TGTGCCAGCAGTGAACTGGCAGCGGGCGTTTACACAGATACGCAGTATTTT	CASSELAAGVYTDTQYF
.	TRBJ1-1	TRBV7-3	.	TGTGCCAGCAGCTTACAGGGTCCGAACACTGAAGCTTTCTTT	CASSLQGPNTEAFF
.	TRBJ1-3	TRBV18	TRBD1	TGTGCCAGCTCACCCCAGGGACAGGGGATAAACACCATATATTTT	CASSPQGQGINTIYF
.	TRBJ1-1	TRBV28	TRBD1	TGTGCCAGCAGACGGGACAGGCCCACTGAAGCTTTCTTT	CASRRDRPTEAFF
.	TRBJ1-4	TRBV6-5	TRBD1	TGTGCCAGCGGCCCCGACAGGGGGAGGGACGAAAAACTGTTTTTT	CASGPDRGRDEKLFF
.	TRBJ1-4	TRBV4-1	TRBD1	TGCGCCAGCAGCCAAGATCCAGGGGGCTTACGAGAAAAACTGTTTTTT	CASSQDPGGLREKLFF
.	TRBJ2-7	TRBV7-2	.	TGTGCCAGCAGTCCCGTGCAGGGGAACTCCTACGAGCAGTACTTC	CASSPVQGNSYEQYF
.	TRBJ2-5	TRBV20-1	.	TGCAGTGCTACAGGCGTTCAACCCCAGTACTTC	CSATGVQPQYF
.	TRBJ1-1	TRBV7-6	TRBD1	TGTGCCACCCGGAAGGGGGCGGCCACTGAAGCTTTCTTT	CATRKGAATEAFF
.	TRBJ2-1	TRBV5-4	TRBD1	TGTGCCAGCAGATTGGGGACAGACTACAATGAGCAGTTCTTC	CASRLGTDYNEQFF
.	TRBJ2-7	TRBV19	TRBD1	TGTGCCAGTAGTAGGGACAGGACCTACGAGCAGTACTTC	CASSRDRTYEQYF
.	TRBJ2-5	TRBV5-4	TRBD1	TGTGCCAGCAGCTACCGACAGGGGGCGCTGGGAGGAGAGACCCAGTACTTC	CASSYRQGALGGETQYF
.	TRBJ2-1	TRBV19	TRBD2	TGTGCCAGTAGTGAGACTAGCGGGAGCTCCTACAATGAGCAGTTCTTC	CASSETSGSSYNEQFF
.	TRBJ2-7	TRBV7-9	TRBD1	TGTGCCAGCAGGCCGGGGACAGGCTCAAGCTCCTACGAGCAGTACTTC	CASRPGTGSSSYEQYF
.	TRBJ1-3	TRBV6-5	.	TGTGCCAGCAGTTACTCGACAGTCAACTCTGGAAACACCATATATTTT	CASSYSTVNSGNTIYF
.	TRBJ1-2	TRBV6-2/TRBV6-3	.	TGTGCCAGCAGTTTGGGCAGCTATGGCTACACCTTC	CASSLGSYGYTF
.	TRBJ2-7	TRBV20-1	.	TGCAGTGCTGGAGGTGCGGACGAGCAGTACTTC	CSAGGADEQYF
.	TRBJ2-3	TRBV5-1	.	TGCGCCAGCAGCTTACAGAGCTCCACAGATACGCAGTATTTT	CASSLQSSTDTQYF
once	TRBJ1-5	TRBV6-2/TRBV6-3	TRBD1	TGTGCCAGCAGTCAGGGGGCCAATAGCAATCAGCCCCAGCATTTT	CASSQGANSNQPQHF
.	TRBJ2-5	TRBV24-1	.	TGTGCCACCAGTGATTTAACGGGGACCCAGTACTTC	CATSDLTGTQYF